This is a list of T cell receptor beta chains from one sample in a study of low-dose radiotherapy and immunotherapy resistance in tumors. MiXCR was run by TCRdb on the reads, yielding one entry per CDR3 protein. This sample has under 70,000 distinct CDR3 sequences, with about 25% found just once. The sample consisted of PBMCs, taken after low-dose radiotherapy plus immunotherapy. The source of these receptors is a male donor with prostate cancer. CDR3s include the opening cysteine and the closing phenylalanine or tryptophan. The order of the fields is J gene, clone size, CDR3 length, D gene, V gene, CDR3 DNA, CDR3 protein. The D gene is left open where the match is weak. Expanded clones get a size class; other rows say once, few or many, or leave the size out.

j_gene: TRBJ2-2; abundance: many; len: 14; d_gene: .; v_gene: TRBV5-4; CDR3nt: TGTGCCAGCAGCTCCCCGGTTGTTTCCGGGGAGCTGTTTTTT; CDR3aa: CASSSPVVSGELFF
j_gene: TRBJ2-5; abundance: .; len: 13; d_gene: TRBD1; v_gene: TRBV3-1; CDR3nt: TGTGCCAGCAGCCTGAACAGGGGAGAGACCCAGTACTTC; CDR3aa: CASSLNRGETQYF
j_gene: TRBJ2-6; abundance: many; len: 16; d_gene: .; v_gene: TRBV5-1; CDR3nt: TGCGCCAGCAGCTTGGTTCTGGGAGCTGGGGCCAACGTCCTGACTTTC; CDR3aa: CASSLVLGAGANVLTF
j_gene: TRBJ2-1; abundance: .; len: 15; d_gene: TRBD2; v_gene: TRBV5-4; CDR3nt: TGTGCCAGCAGCCAGAGGATAGCGGGAGAAGTGGGGCAGTTCTTC; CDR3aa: CASSQRIAGEVGQFF
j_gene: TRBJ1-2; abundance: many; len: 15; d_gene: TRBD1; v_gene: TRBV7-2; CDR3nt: TGTGCCAGCAGCTTAGCGGGACAGGGGGAGTATGGCTACACCTTC; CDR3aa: CASSLAGQGEYGYTF
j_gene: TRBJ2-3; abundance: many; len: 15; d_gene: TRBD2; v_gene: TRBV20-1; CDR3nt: TGCAGTGCTAGTGGGACTAGCGGGGGGACAGATACGCAGTATTTT; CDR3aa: CSASGTSGGTDTQYF
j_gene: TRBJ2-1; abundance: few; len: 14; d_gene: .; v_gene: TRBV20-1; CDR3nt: TGCAGTGCTAGAGGGGGCTCAACCTACAATGAGCAGTTCTTC; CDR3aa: CSARGGSTYNEQFF
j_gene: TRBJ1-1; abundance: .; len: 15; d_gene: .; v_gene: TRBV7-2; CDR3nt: TGTGCCAGCAGCTTAGAAGGGGGGGGGGTCTCTGAAGCTTTCTTT; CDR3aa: CASSLEGGGVSEAFF
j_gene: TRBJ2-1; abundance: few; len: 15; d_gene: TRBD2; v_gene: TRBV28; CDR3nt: TGTGCCGGGGGAGGGCTCCGGAGCTCCTACAATGAGCAGTTCTTC; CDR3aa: CAGGGLRSSYNEQFF
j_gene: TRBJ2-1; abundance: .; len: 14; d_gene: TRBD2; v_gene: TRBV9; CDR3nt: TGTGCCAGCAGCGAGACTAGCGGATACAATGAGCAGTTCTTC; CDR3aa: CASSETSGYNEQFF
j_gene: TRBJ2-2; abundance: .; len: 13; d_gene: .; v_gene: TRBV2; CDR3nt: .; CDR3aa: CASSRDTGELFFF
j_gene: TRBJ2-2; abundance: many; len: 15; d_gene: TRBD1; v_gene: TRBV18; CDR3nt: TGTGCCAGCTCACCGGGACAGGGGGCATCCGGGGAGCTGTTTTTT; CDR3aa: CASSPGQGASGELFF
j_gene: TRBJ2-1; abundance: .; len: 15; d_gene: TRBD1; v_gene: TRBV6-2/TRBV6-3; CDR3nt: TGTGCCAGCAGTTACCGGGGACAGGGGGGCAATGAGCAGTTCTTC; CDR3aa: CASSYRGQGGNEQFF
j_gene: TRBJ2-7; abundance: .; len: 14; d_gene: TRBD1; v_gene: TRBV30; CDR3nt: TGTGCCTGGAGTCCATTAAGACAGGGCGACGAGCAGTACTTC; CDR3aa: CAWSPLRQGDEQYF
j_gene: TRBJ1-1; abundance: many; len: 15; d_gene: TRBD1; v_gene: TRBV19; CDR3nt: TGTGCCAGTAGCCGCCCGACAGGGCTGAACACTGAAGCTTTCTTT; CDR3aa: CASSRPTGLNTEAFF
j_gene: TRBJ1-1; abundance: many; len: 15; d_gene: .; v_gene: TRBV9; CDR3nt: TGTGCCAGCAGCGTAGCCGCCACGCTGAAGACTGAAGCTTTCTTT; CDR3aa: CASSVAATLKTEAFF
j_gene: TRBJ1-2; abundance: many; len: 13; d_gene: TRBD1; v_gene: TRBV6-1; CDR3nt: TGTGCCAGCAGGACAGGGGCTAACTATGGCTACACCTTC; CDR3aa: CASRTGANYGYTF
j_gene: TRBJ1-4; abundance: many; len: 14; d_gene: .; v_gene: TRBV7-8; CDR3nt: TGTGCCAGCAGCCCCGGGACTGCTTGGGAAAAACTGTTTTTT; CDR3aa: CASSPGTAWEKLFF
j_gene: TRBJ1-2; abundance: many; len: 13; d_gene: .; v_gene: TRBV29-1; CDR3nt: TGCAGCGTTGGCGGGGGCCAGGGATATGGCTACACCTTC; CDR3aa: CSVGGGQGYGYTF
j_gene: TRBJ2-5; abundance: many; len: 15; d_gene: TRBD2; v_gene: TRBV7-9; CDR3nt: TGTGCCAGCAGCTCCGCGGCGGGGGGAACGGGCGCCCAGTACTTC; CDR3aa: CASSSAAGGTGAQYF
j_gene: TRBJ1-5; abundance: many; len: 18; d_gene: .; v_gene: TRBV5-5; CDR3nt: TGTGCCAGCAGCTTGGTCGGCGGAACGATGGGGGGCAATCAGCCCCAGCATTTT; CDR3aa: CASSLVGGTMGGNQPQHF
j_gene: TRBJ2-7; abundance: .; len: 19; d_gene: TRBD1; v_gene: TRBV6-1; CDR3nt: TGTGCCAGCACCAGAAAGGACAGGGTCCAATTCGGGAGCTCCTACGAGCAGTACTTC; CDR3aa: CASTRKDRVQFGSSYEQYF
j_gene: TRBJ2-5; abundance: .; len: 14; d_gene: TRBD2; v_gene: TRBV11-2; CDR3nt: TGTGCCAGCAGCCCGCGAGCGGGAGGAGAGACCCAGTACTTC; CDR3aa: CASSPRAGGETQYF
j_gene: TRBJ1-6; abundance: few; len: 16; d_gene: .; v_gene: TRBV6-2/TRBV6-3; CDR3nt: .; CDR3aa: CASILGPREANSPLHF
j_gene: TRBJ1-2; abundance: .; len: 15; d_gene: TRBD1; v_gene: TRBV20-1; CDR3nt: TGCAGTGCCCCAGGACAGGGGGCGACTAACTATGGCTACACCTTC; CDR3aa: CSAPGQGATNYGYTF
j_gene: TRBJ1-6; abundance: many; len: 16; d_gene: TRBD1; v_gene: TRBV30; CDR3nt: TGTGCCTGGAGTGTGGGGCTGGGGACAGCCAATTCACCCCTCCACTTT; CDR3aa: CAWSVGLGTANSPLHF
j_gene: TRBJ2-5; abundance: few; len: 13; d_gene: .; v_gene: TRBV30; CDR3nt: TGTGCCTGGACCCTCCGGTTTGGAGAGACCCAGTACTTC; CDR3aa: CAWTLRFGETQYF
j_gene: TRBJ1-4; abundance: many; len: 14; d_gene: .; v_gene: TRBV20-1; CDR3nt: TGCAGTGCTGGCGGCGGGGCAGGAAATGAAAAACTGTTTTTT; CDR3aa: CSAGGGAGNEKLFF
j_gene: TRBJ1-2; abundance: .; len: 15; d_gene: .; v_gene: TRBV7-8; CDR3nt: TGTGCCAGCAGCTTAGCGCACGGCAGTCCCTATGGCTACACCTTC; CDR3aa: CASSLAHGSPYGYTF
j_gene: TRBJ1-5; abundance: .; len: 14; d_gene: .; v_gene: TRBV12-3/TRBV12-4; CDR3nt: TGTGCCAGCAGTTTCACGGGGGGCCGTCAGCCCCAGCATTTT; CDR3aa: CASSFTGGRQPQHF
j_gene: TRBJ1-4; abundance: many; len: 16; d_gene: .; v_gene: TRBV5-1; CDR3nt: TGCGCCAGCAGCTTTGCACCGGTAGGGGATAATGAAAAACTGTTTTTT; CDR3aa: CASSFAPVGDNEKLFF
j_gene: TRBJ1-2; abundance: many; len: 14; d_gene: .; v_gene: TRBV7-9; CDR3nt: TGTGCCAGCAGCTCCCGCAGGGGCCGGGATTTCGACACCTTC; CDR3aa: CASSSRRGRDFDTF
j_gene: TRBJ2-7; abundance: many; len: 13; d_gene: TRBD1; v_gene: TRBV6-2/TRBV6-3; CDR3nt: TGTGCCAGCAGGACAGGGGGCCGGTACGAGCAGTACTTC; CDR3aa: CASRTGGRYEQYF
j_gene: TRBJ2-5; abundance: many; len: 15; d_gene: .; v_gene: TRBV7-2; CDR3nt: TGTGCCAGCAGCTTACAACCTAATTGGGCAGAGACCCAGTACTTC; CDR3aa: CASSLQPNWAETQYF
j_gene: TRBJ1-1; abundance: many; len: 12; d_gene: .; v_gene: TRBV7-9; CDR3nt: TGTGCCAGCGGCCTTGGTGGGACTGAAGCTTTCTTT; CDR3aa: CASGLGGTEAFF
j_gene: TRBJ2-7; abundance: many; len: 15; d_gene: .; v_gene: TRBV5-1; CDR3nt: TGCGCCAGCAGCCCCCGGGACGGAGGAGCCTACGAGCAGTACTTC; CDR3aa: CASSPRDGGAYEQYF
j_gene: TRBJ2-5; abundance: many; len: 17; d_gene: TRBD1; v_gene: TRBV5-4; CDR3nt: TGTGCCAGCAGCTTGCCCCCTGGGACAGGTTTCCAAGAGACCCAGTACTTC; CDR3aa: CASSLPPGTGFQETQYF
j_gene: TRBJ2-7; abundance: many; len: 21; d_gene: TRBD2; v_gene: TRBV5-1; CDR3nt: TGCGCCAGCAGCCTCGACCCCAGGGCCGTTAGCGGGAGGGCCGGGTCGTACGAGCAGTACTTC; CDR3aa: CASSLDPRAVSGRAGSYEQYF
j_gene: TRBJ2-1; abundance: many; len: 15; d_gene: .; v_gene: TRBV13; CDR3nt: TGTGCCAGCAGCTCCCGACTCGGGGGGCGGCATGAGCAGTTCTTC; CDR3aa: CASSSRLGGRHEQFF
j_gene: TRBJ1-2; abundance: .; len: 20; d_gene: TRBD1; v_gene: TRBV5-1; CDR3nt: TGCGCCAGCAGCTTGGAGGGGGCGAACACCCTCACAGGAGCCGTCTATGGCTACACCTTC; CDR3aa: CASSLEGANTLTGAVYGYTF
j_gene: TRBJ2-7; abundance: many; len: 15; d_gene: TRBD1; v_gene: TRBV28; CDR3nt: TGTGCCAGCAGTTTATCCCCCGGGACAGCTCCCGAGCAGTACTTC; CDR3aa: CASSLSPGTAPEQYF
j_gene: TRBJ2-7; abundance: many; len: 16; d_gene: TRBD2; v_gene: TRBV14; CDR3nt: TGTGCCAGCAGCCAACTCCTAGGACTAGCGGGCGACGAGCAGTACTTC; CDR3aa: CASSQLLGLAGDEQYF
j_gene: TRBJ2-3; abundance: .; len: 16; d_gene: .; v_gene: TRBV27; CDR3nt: TGTGCCAGCAGTTCGCCAGCAGCGTTACGCACAGATACGCAGTATTTT; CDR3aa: CASSSPAALRTDTQYF
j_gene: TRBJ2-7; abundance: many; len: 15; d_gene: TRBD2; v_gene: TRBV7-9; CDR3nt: TGTGCCAGCAGCACCCGACTAGCGGGGGGTTACGAGCAGTACTTC; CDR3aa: CASSTRLAGGYEQYF